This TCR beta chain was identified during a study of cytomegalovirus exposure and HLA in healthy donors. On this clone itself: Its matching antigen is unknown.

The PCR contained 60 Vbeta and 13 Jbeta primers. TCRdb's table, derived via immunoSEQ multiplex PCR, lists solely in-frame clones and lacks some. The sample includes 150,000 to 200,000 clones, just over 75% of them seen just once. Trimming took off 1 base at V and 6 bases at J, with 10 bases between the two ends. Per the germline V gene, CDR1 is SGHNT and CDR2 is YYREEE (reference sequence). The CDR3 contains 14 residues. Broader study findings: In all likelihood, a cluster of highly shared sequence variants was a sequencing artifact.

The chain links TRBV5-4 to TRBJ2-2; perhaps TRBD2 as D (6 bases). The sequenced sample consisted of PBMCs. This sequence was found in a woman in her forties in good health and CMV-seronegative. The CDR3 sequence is CASSLWAGSGELFF. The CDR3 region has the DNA TGTGCCAGCAGCTTGTGGGCGGGATCCGGGGAGCTGTTTTTT.